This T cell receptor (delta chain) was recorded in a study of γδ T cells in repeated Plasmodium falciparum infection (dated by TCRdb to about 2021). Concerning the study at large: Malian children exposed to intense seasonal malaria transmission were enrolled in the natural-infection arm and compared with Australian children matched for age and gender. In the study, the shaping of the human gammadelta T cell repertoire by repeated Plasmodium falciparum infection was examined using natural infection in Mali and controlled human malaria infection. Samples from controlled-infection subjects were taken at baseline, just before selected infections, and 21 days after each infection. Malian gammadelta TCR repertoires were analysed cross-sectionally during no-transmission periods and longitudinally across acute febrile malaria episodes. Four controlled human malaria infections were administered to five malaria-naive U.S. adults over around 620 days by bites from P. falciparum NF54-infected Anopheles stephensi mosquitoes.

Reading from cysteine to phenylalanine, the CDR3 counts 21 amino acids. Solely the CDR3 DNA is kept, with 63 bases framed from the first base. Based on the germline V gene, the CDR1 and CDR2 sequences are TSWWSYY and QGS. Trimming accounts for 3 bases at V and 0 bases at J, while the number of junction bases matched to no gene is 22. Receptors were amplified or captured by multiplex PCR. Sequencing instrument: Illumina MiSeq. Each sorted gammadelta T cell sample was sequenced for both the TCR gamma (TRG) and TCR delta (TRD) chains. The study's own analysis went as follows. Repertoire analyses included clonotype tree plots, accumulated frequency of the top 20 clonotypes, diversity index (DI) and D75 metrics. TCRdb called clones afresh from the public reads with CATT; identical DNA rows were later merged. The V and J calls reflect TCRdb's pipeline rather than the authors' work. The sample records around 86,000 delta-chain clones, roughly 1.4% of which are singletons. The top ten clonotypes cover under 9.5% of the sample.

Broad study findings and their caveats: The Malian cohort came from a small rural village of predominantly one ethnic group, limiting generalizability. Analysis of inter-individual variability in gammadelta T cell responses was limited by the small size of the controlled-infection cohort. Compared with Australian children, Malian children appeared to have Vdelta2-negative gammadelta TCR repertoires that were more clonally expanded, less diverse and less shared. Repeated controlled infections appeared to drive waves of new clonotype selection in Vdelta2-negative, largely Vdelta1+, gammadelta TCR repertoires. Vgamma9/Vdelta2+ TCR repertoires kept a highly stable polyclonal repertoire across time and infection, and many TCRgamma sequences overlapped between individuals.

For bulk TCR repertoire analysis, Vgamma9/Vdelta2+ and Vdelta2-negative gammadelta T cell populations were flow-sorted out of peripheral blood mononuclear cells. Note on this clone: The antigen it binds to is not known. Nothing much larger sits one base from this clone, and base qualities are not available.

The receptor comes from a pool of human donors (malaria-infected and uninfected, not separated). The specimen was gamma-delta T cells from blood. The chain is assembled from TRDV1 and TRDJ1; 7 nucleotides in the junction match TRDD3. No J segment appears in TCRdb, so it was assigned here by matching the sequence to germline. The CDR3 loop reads CALGESVIFPWGELYTDKLIF. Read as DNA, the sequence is TGTGCTCTTGGGGAGTCGGTAATCTTCCCCTGGGGGGAATTGTACACCGATAAACTCATCTTT.